Listed here is a single T cell receptor (beta chain). The antigen is unknown. The CDR3 end falls 3 residues outside the read, so it is completed with the germline J gene. The protocol was immunoSEQ multiplex PCR, while the TCRdb copy is restricted to in-frame clones and leaves out a portion. Its table records approximately 35,000 clones. Germline assignment: CDR1 DFQATT and CDR2 SNEGSKA (reference sequence). This CDR3 region has 16 residues. Trimming cost V 3 bases and J 8 bases; bases outside gene matches: 13. Prevalent HPV16 infections were excluded; only incident single HPV16 infections included. This record comes from a study of T cells in women clearing cervical HPV infection. Whole-study findings and limits: CIN3+ cases had significantly higher TCR richness than controls; evenness did not differ. T-cell numbers per sample were unknown and may explain richness differences.

Specimen: blood buffy coat. This TCR came from a woman between 18 and 69 years old with a cervical HPV16 infection that either progressed to CIN3+ or cleared (not recorded which). The gene calls are TRBV20-1 and TRBJ2-1; 10 positions agree with TRBD2. Incomplete CDR3 DNA: TGCAGTGCTAGCCCGAAACTAGCGGGAATTCAAGATGAG. Protein: CSASPKLAGIQDE. The whole CDR3 sequence is CSASPKLAGIQDEQFF.